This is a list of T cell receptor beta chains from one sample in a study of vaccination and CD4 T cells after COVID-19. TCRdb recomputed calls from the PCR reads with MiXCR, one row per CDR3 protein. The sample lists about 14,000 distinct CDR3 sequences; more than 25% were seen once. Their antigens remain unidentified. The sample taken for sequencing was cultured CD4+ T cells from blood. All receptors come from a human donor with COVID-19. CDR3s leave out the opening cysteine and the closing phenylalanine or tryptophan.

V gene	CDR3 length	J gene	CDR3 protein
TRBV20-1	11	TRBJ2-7	SASVGQGYEQY
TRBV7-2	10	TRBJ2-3	ASSPRTDTQY
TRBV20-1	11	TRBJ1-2	SALDEGGYGYT
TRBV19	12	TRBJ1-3	ASTSGGAGNTIY
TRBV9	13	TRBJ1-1	ASSAAGTGNTEAF
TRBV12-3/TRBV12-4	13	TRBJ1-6	ASKRTGLGNSPLH
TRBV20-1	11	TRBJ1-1	SAARTGGTEAF
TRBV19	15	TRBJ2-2	ASSGHLRDRGIGELF
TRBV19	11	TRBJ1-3	ATGTVGGNTIY
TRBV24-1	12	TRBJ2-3	ATSGSGGTDTQY
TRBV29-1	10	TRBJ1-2	SVVDNNYGYT
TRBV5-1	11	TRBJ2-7	ASSKGFYDEQY
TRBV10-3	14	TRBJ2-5	AISAIRAESQETQY
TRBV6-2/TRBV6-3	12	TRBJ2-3	ASKGLESTDTQY
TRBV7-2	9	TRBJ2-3	ASSRGSTQY
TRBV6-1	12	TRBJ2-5	ASSETGRQETQY
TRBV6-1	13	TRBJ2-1	ASSVDGPSYNEQF
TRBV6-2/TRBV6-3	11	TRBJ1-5	ASSDPGSQPQH
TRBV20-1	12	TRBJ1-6	SARTGDNNSPLH
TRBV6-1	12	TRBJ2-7	ASTSWGVAGGQY
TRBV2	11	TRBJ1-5	ASRASSNQPQH
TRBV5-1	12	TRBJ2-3	ASSLRDSTDTQY
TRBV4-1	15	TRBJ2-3	ASSSPEVAGNTDTQY
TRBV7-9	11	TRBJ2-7	ASSFLGAHEQY
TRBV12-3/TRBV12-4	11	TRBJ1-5	ASSRRGRQPQH
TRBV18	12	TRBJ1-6	ASSPENRGSPLH
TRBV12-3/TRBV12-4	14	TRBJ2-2	ASSEGQGPNTGELF
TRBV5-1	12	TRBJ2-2	ASSFNSGTGELF
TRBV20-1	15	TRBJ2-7	SAIEIRLAGGLWEQY
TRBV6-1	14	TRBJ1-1	ASSPDRGRLGTEAF
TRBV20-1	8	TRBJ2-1	SAKDNEQF